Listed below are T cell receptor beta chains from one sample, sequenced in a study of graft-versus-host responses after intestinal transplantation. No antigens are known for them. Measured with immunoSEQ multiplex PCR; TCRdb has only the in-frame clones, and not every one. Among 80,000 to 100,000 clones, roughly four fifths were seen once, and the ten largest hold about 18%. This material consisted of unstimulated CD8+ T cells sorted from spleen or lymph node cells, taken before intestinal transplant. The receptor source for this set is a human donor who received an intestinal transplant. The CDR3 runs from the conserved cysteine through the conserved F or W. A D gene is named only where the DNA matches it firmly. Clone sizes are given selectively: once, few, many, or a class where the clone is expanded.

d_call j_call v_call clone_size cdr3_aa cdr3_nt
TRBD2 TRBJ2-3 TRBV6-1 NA CASTVLAGSTDTQYF TGTGCCAGCACCGTACTAGCGGGAAGCACAGATACGCAGTATTTT
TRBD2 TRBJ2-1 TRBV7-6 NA CASSRGLAGINEQFF TGTGCCAGCAGCCGGGGACTAGCGGGAATCAATGAGCAGTTCTTC
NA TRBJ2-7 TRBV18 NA CASSPQDRNEQYF TGTGCCAGCTCACCCCAAGACAGAAACGAGCAGTACTTC
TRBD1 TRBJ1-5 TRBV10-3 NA CAIRQGQGSNQPQHF TGTGCCATCAGACAGGGACAGGGAAGCAATCAGCCCCAGCATTTT
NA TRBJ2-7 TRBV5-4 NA CASTHPLAEEQYF TGTGCCAGCACCCACCCCTTAGCGGAAGAGCAGTACTTC
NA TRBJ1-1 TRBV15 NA CATSRAGTPVTEAFF TGTGCCACCAGCAGAGCCGGGACTCCCGTGACTGAAGCTTTCTTT
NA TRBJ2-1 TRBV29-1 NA CSCEVDQSSYNEQFF TGCAGCTGTGAGGTGGACCAGAGCTCCTACAATGAGCAGTTCTTC
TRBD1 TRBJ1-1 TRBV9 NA CASSVGRGTGGDKNTEAFF TGTGCCAGCAGCGTAGGTCGGGGGACAGGTGGGGATAAGAACACTGAAGCTTTCTTT
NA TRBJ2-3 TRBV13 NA CASSLRAGGKFSGGFHTDTQYF TGTGCCAGCAGCTTACGGGCAGGGGGTAAATTTTCGGGAGGGTTCCACACAGATACGCAGTATTTT
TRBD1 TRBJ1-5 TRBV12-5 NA CASGNKTGRMDQPQHF TGTGCTAGTGGTAATAAGACAGGGCGGATGGATCAGCCCCAGCATTTT
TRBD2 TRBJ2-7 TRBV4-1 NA CASSQVLAGERGEQYF TGCGCCAGCAGCCAAGTATTAGCGGGAGAAAGAGGGGAGCAGTACTTC
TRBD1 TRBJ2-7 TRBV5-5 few CASSLDRGYHYEQYF TGTGCCAGCAGCTTGGACAGGGGGTACCATTACGAGCAGTACTTC
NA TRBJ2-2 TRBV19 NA CASSPRMGPGGELFF TGTGCCAGTAGTCCCCGTATGGGCCCCGGAGGGGAGCTGTTTTTT
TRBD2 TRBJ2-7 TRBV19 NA CASSIGGTSGLGEQYF TGTGCCAGTAGTATCGGAGGGACTAGCGGGCTAGGCGAGCAGTACTTC
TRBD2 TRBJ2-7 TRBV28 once CASSSGLAVLYEQYF TGTGCCAGCAGTTCGGGACTAGCGGTTCTCTACGAGCAGTACTTC
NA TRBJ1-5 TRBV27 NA CASKGVDEGPSQPQHF TGTGCCAGCAAGGGGGTGGATGAGGGGCCCAGTCAGCCCCAGCATTTT
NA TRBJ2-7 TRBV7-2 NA CASSLEIGGYEQYF TGTGCCAGCAGCTTAGAGATTGGCGGATACGAGCAGTACTTC
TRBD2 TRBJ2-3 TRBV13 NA CASSLTGLAISSTDTQYF TGTGCCAGCAGCTTGACGGGACTAGCGATATCTAGCACAGATACGCAGTATTTT
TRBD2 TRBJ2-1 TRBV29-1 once CSVGLVYNEQFF TGCAGCGTGGGACTAGTTTACAATGAGCAGTTCTTC
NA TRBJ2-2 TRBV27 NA CASSFDTGYTGELFF TGTGCCAGCAGTTTCGATACGGGCTACACCGGGGAGCTGTTTTTT
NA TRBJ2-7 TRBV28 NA CASSTGARLPPYEQYF TGTGCCAGCAGTACCGGAGCCCGCCTCCCGCCATACGAGCAGTACTTC
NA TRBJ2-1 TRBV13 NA CASSPRAEQFF TGTGCCAGCAGCCCCCGGGCCGAGCAGTTCTTC
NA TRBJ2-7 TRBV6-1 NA CASSEEVGYEQYF TGTGCCAGCAGTGAAGAGGTCGGCTACGAGCAGTACTTC
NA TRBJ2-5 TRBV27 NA CASSSLGGRKETQYF TGTGCCAGCAGTTCCTTGGGGGGCCGCAAAGAGACCCAGTACTTC
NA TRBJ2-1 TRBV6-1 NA CASSEARDGGNEQFF TGTGCCAGCAGTGAAGCGCGGGACGGAGGGAATGAGCAGTTCTTC
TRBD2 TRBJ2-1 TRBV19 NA CASSIRRGGINEQFF TGTGCCAGTAGTATACGGCGGGGGGGCATCAATGAGCAGTTCTTC
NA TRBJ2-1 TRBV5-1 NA CATSPGDRSYNEQFF TGCGCCACGTCGCCGGGGGACAGATCCTACAATGAGCAGTTCTTC